The 9 T cell receptor beta chains given below trace back to one sample, sequenced in a study. MiXCR was run by TCRdb on the 5' RACE reads, yielding one entry per CDR3 protein. The table includes over 50,000 distinct CDR3 sequences, around 24% detected once. What was sequenced was tumor-infiltrating naive CD4+ T cells sorted from the breast tumor. As to subset: naive CD4+ T cells, CD4+CD45RA+CD25-. The receptors come from a female donor with breast cancer.

This chain links TRBV5-1 with TRBJ2-3; TRBD2 aligns across 11 bases. CDR1 and CDR2 (germline): SGHRS, YFSETQ. The CDR3 loop spans 15 amino acids. Trimming took 7 bases from V and 1 from J; bases not matched to a gene: 5. The CDR3 loop is CASGLAGGRTDTQYF. CDR3 sequence (DNA): TGCGCCAGCGGCCTAGCGGGGGGACGCACAGATACGCAGTATTTT.

In its sample, this clonotype was seen a few times. The V gene is TRBV3-1, the J gene TRBJ2-3; D ambiguous. V was cut by 0 bases and J by 4 bases, with 8 bases left in between. The germline gives CDR1 LGHDT, CDR2 YNNKEL (reference sequence). The CDR3 consists of 14 residues. The CDR3 sequence is CASSQDLTSDTQYF. CDR3 nucleotide sequence: TGTGCCAGCAGCCAAGATCTAACGTCAGATACGCAGTATTTT.

A remark on this clonotype: No conserved phenylalanine or tryptophan ends this CDR3, so it is likely a read error. The chain employs TRBV5-1 and TRBJ2-7, with 7 bases that match TRBD1. Germline CDR1 is SGHRS and CDR2 is YFSETQ. This CDR3 is 15 amino acids long. Germline trimming cut 4 bases from V and 6 bases from J; bases unmatched to any gene: 13. The chain's CDR3 is CASSARQDRFAEQYC. The CDR3 DNA sequence: TGCGCCAGCAGCGCCCGACAGGACAGGTTCGCCGAGCAGTACTGC.

This clonotype was recorded many times. The V gene is TRBV15, the J gene TRBJ2-4; no definite D call. This CDR3 is 15 amino acids long. The V end was cut by 4 bases, the J end by 0 bases, with 10 bases between. Germline V lookup: CDR1 LNHNV, CDR2 YYDKDF (reference sequence). CDR3 loop: CATSNPTLAKNIQYF. For the CDR3, the DNA is TGTGCCACCAGCAATCCAACCCTAGCCAAAAACATTCAGTACTTC.

The rearrangement joins TRBV3-1 to TRBJ2-1, with D uncertain. V was clipped by 4 bases and J by 4 bases, with 11 bases between them. The CDR3 has 14 amino acids. Germline CDR1 and CDR2: LGHDT and YNNKEL (reference sequence). The CDR3 region has the DNA TGTGCCAGCAGCCCGATAGGGAAATACAATGAGCAGTTCTTC. This gives the protein CASSPIGKYNEQFF.

This clonotype has just a few counts. This chain uses TRBV27 with TRBJ2-2, with 11 bases fitting TRBD2. The CDR3 length is 18 residues. CDR1 is MNHEY, CDR2 SMNVEV, per germline (reference sequence). V shed 4 bases, J shed 0 bases, and the junction held 7 bases outside the gene matches. The CDR3: CASSSLTSGKTNTGELFF. The CDR3 DNA is TGTGCCAGCAGTTCCCTGACTAGCGGGAAGACGAACACCGGGGAGCTGTTTTTT.

This clonotype occurred a few times. The chain recombines TRBV20-1 with TRBJ2-1; 7 nucleotides match TRBD2. This CDR3 has 14 residues. V was pared by 3 bases and J by 0 bases, with 2 bases of the junction left unmatched. CDR1 DFQATT and CDR2 SNEGSKA come from the germline V gene (reference sequence). Here the CDR3 DNA reads TGCAGTGCTAGGCCTAGCGGCTCCTACAATGAGCAGTTCTTC. This encodes CSARPSGSYNEQFF.

The chain couples TRBV6-5 to TRBJ1-1; D possibly corresponds to TRBD1 (5 bases). V shed 5 bases and J shed 3 bases, with 13 bases lying between them. Germline V gene sequence: CDR1 MNHEY, CDR2 SVGAGI. CDR3 length: 14 amino acids. The CDR3 sequence is CASSLLDSDTEAFF. For the CDR3, the DNA is TGTGCCAGCAGTCTACTTGACAGTGACACTGAAGCTTTCTTT.

The sample holds a few counts of this clonotype. CDR3 DNA: TGCGCCAGCCGGTCCGGGACTACCACCTACGAGCAGTACTTC. This encodes CASRSGTTTYEQYF. This sequence joins TRBV10-2 and TRBJ2-7; 7 bases fit TRBD2. V lost 8 bases to trimming and J lost 2 bases; unmatched junction nucleotides: 9. CDR1 and CDR2 (germline): WSHSY, SAAADI. The CDR3 totals 14 residues.